The T cell receptor (beta chain) under discussion was sequenced for a study of blood T cell repertoires in COVID-19. Looking at the study overall: PBMCs, B-cell-depleted T cells, or T cells provided the cDNA or gDNA that made up the material.

Assay used: immunoSEQ multiplex PCR; TCRdb lists only in-frame clones, some missing. The sample includes approximately 260,000 clones, roughly 88% of them seen just once. With 3 bases removed from V and 6 bases from J, the gap between germline ends came to 8 bases. This CDR3 contains 12 residues. Per the germline V gene, CDR1 is MDHEN and CDR2 is SYDVKM. Followed over time, Seattle patients had been enrolled while infection was active. The chain is built from TRBV28 and TRBJ1-2; D gene ambiguous. The receptor's source is a woman between 65 and 79 years old with COVID-19, enrolled during active disease. What was sequenced was peripheral blood. The CDR3 here is CASSFSSDGYTF. CDR3 in DNA: TGTGCCAGCAGTTTTAGTTCGGATGGCTACACCTTC.